This paragraph covers one T cell receptor (beta chain) sequence. The antigen it binds to is not known. Per-base qualities were not stored, and no clone one base away is much larger. The CDR3 regions of human TCRbeta chains were subjected to immunosequencing. In the paper's pipeline: Repertoire TCRs were checked for matches against a reference library of SARS-CoV-2-specific TCRs that had been generated using the MIRA antigen-specificity platform. Breadth was defined as the fraction of unique TCRs that were SARS-CoV-2-associated, and depth was defined as the fraction of total T cells that were SARS-CoV-2-associated. Using the MIRA data, each spike-specific TCR was assigned both to the spike region to which the TCR was reactive and to a CD4 or CD8 class. Log10-transformed breadth and depth values were compared by one-way ANOVA with Sidak's multiple comparisons tests. Here the immuneACCESS table is served through TCRdb, limited to in-frame sequences with V and J called. Missing clones are a known gap in these copies; in checked studies unresolved V genes cover under half, and the rest lacks a known reason. D and trimming come from the DNA, and the V and J calls and clone size come from that table. The sample table lists 90,000 to 140,000 clones, approximately 88% of them with a count of one. About 2.7% of the sample goes to the ten largest clones.

The sample's time point label, decoded: baseline before first vaccination. Vaccinee samples came from UK trials COV001 and COV002, including a single-blind randomized controlled phase 2/3 trial of AZD1222 (ChAdOx1 nCoV-19) in healthy adults. For TCRbeta chain sequencing, PBMC samples from trial participants were taken at day 0 and at day 28 after the second dose. These data are taken from a study of T cell responses to AZD1222 COVID-19 vaccine (dated by TCRdb to about 2021). Background on the whole study: Because spike-specific TCR depth and breadth did not differ between the two schedules, AZD1222 recipients who got a second dose at roughly 4 weeks were pooled with those who got a second dose at roughly 12 weeks. A total of around 240 trial participants underwent TCR sequencing, of whom 207 received two doses of AZD1222 and some 25 received two doses of the MenACWY control vaccine. Enrollment into the trials was organized by age into subgroups of 18-55, 56-69 and 70-plus years, and those subgroups contained roughly 150, 30 and 60 TCR-sequenced participants, respectively. Paper-wide results and their limitations: Because no samples from the day 14 peak response were available, repertoires could be characterized only after the peak T cell response. After two AZD1222 doses, spike-specific TCR breadth and depth were significantly higher than at day 0 and than in MenACWY recipients. Conclusions about previously exposed vaccinees are limited, since just five or six AZD1222 recipients were seropositive for SARS-CoV-2 at baseline. The whole spike protein was spanned by vaccine-associated CD4 TCRs, and dominant responses were seen in regions 160-218 and 743-854. In the small 56-69-year group, the increase in depth fell short of significance, most likely because of low power. Most participants were white British and females outnumbered males, and the authors suggested that clonal diversity may have been underestimated. Epitopes outside the regions mutated in the B.1.351 and B.1.1.7 variants were reportedly recognized by nearly half of the unique spike-specific TCRs.

Per the germline V gene, MDHEN is the CDR1 and SYDVKM is the CDR2. V and J lose 7 bases and 10 bases, and a span of 14 bases separates them. Taken from cysteine to phenylalanine, the CDR3 has 13 residues. The retained sequence is limited to the CDR3, 39 bases, with the frame set at the first base. The receptor comes from an adult in good health. The sequenced sample was peripheral blood, obtained on day 0 of AZD1222 vaccination. The chain is encoded by TRBV28 joined to TRBJ1-6; TRBD1 is a weak D gene call, 5 bases matching. In nucleotides, the sequence is TGTGCCAGCAATGGGTCGGGACGGTCACCCCTCCACTTT. Translated, this is CASNGSGRSPLHF.